The clone carrying this T cell receptor (beta chain) was observed a few times. Using immunoSEQ multiplex PCR, the repertoire was profiled, and TCRdb retains in-frame clones only, with some absent. The sample has a few hundred thousand clones; about 86% are singletons. This sample was taken from a study of blood T cell repertoires in COVID-19. Trimming cost V 6 bases and J 3 bases; bases outside gene matches: 7. Germline lookup yields CDR1 MNHEY and CDR2 SVGAGI. This CDR3 region has 14 residues. Sequenced: peripheral blood. The rearrangement uses TRBV6-5 and TRBJ1-1; 7 bases are a match to TRBD1. The sequence was obtained from a man aged 18 to 30 with active or convalescent COVID-19. The CDR3 region is CASRKTGAHTEAFF. In DNA form, the CDR3 reads TGTGCCAGCAGAAAAACAGGGGCGCACACTGAAGCTTTCTTT.